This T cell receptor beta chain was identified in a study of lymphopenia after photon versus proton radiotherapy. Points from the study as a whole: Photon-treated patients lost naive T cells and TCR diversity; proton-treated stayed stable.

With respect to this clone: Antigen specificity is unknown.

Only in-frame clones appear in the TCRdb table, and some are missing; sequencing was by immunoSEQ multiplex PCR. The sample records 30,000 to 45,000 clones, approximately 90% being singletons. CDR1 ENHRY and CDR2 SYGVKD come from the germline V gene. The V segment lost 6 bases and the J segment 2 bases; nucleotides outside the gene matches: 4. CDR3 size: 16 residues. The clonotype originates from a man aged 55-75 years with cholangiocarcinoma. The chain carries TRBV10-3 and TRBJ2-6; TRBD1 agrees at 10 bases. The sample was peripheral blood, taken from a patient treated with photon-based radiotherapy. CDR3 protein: CAISGDRGPGANVLTF. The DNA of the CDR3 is TGTGCCATCAGCGGGGACAGGGGTCCTGGGGCCAACGTCCTGACTTTC.